The rows below give T cell receptor beta chains drawn from one sample of a study of blood T cell repertoires in COVID-19. Libraries were prepared by immunoSEQ multiplex PCR; TCRdb keeps only in-frame clonotypes and omits some of them. This sample has 300,000 or so clones; more than 75% occur once, and the top ten carry approximately 7.8%. The sequenced material came from peripheral blood. The receptors come from a woman between 45 and 60 years old who had recovered from COVID-19. The CDR3 runs from the conserved cysteine through the conserved F or W. The order of the fields is V gene, J gene, clone size, D gene, CDR3 protein, CDR3 DNA. The D gene is left open where the match is weak. A clone size is listed for some rows: how often the clone was seen (once, few, many), or a class if it is expanded.

v_call: TRBV10-3; j_call: TRBJ1-3; clone_size: -; d_call: -; cdr3_aa: CAISPITGPSGNTIYF; cdr3_nt: TGTGCCATCAGTCCCATAACAGGACCCTCTGGAAACACCATATATTTT
v_call: TRBV6-5; j_call: TRBJ2-2; clone_size: -; d_call: -; cdr3_aa: CASSYSTPGTGELFF; cdr3_nt: TGTGCCAGCAGTTACTCGACCCCGGGGACCGGGGAGCTGTTTTTT
v_call: TRBV5-6; j_call: TRBJ1-1; clone_size: -; d_call: -; cdr3_aa: CASSLAGKVEAFF; cdr3_nt: TGTGCCAGCAGCTTGGCGGGGAAAGTTGAAGCTTTCTTT
v_call: TRBV6-5; j_call: TRBJ1-3; clone_size: -; d_call: TRBD1; cdr3_aa: CASSRDRVGGNTIYF; cdr3_nt: TGTGCCAGCAGCCGGGACAGGGTGGGAGGAAACACCATATATTTT
v_call: TRBV6-2/TRBV6-3; j_call: TRBJ2-7; clone_size: -; d_call: -; cdr3_aa: CASSVSSYEQYF; cdr3_nt: TGTGCCAGCAGTGTCAGTTCCTACGAGCAGTACTTC
v_call: TRBV7-6; j_call: TRBJ2-5; clone_size: once; d_call: -; cdr3_aa: CASSRQETQYF; cdr3_nt: TGTGCCAGCAGCCGTCAAGAGACCCAGTACTTC
v_call: TRBV27; j_call: TRBJ2-1; clone_size: -; d_call: TRBD2; cdr3_aa: CASSLTSGGRHNEQFF; cdr3_nt: TGTGCCAGCAGTTTAACAAGCGGGGGGAGGCACAATGAGCAGTTCTTC
v_call: TRBV30; j_call: TRBJ1-1; clone_size: -; d_call: TRBD1; cdr3_aa: CARTGVGATEAFF; cdr3_nt: TGTGCCCGAACAGGGGTGGGGGCCACTGAAGCTTTCTTT
v_call: TRBV2; j_call: TRBJ1-2; clone_size: once; d_call: -; cdr3_aa: CASSEVQVESYTF; cdr3_nt: TGTGCCAGCAGCGAGGTACAGGTCGAGAGCTACACCTTC
v_call: TRBV29-1; j_call: TRBJ2-5; clone_size: -; d_call: -; cdr3_aa: CSVDSGTQETQYF; cdr3_nt: TGCAGCGTAGACTCCGGGACACAAGAGACCCAGTACTTC
v_call: TRBV21-1; j_call: TRBJ1-2; clone_size: -; d_call: -; cdr3_aa: CASSKRLGQRRTHNYGYTF; cdr3_nt: TGTGCCAGCAGCAAAAGGCTAGGACAGCGGCGAACCCATAACTATGGCTACACCTTC
v_call: TRBV7-6; j_call: TRBJ2-2; clone_size: few; d_call: TRBD2; cdr3_aa: CASSLGAGGDTGELFF; cdr3_nt: TGTGCCAGCAGCTTGGGAGCGGGAGGCGACACCGGGGAGCTGTTTTTT
v_call: TRBV9; j_call: TRBJ2-3; clone_size: -; d_call: TRBD1; cdr3_aa: CASSSRQGSDTQYF; cdr3_nt: TGTGCCAGCAGCTCACGACAGGGTTCGGATACGCAGTATTTT
v_call: TRBV6-5; j_call: TRBJ2-1; clone_size: -; d_call: TRBD2; cdr3_aa: CASNGGLAAYNEQFF; cdr3_nt: TGTGCCAGCAACGGGGGACTAGCGGCCTACAATGAGCAGTTCTTC
v_call: TRBV30; j_call: TRBJ1-2; clone_size: once; d_call: -; cdr3_aa: CAWSGQVPFLTF; cdr3_nt: TGTGCCTGGAGTGGACAGGTCCCCTTTCTCACCTTC
v_call: TRBV19; j_call: TRBJ2-1; clone_size: -; d_call: -; cdr3_aa: CASSFPSVYNEQFF; cdr3_nt: TGTGCCAGTAGTTTTCCTAGCGTCTATAATGAGCAGTTCTTC
v_call: TRBV19; j_call: TRBJ2-7; clone_size: -; d_call: -; cdr3_aa: CASSFSRGTYEQYF; cdr3_nt: TGTGCCAGTAGTTTCAGCAGAGGTACCTACGAGCAGTACTTC
v_call: TRBV9; j_call: TRBJ2-2; clone_size: -; d_call: -; cdr3_aa: CASSEPAGGGELFF; cdr3_nt: TGTGCCAGCAGCGAACCGGCAGGTGGCGGGGAGCTGTTTTTT
v_call: TRBV19; j_call: TRBJ1-4; clone_size: few; d_call: -; cdr3_aa: CASSMNRGEKLFF; cdr3_nt: TGTGCCAGTAGTATGAACCGAGGGGAAAAACTGTTTTTT
v_call: TRBV10-3; j_call: TRBJ2-7; clone_size: -; d_call: TRBD1; cdr3_aa: CAITNVATGTGNPYEQYF; cdr3_nt: TGTGCCATAACAAATGTCGCTACCGGGACAGGGAACCCCTACGAGCAGTACTTC
v_call: TRBV19; j_call: TRBJ2-5; clone_size: -; d_call: -; cdr3_aa: CASRSSPGEETQYF; cdr3_nt: TGTGCCAGTAGGAGCAGCCCCGGGGAAGAGACCCAGTACTTC
v_call: TRBV7-2; j_call: TRBJ2-3; clone_size: -; d_call: -; cdr3_aa: CASSSPTSTDTQYF; cdr3_nt: TGTGCCAGCAGCTCCCCGACTAGCACAGATACGCAGTATTTT
v_call: TRBV3-1/TRBV3-2; j_call: TRBJ2-5; clone_size: -; d_call: TRBD2; cdr3_aa: CASSRRTSGKDGQYF; cdr3_nt: TGTGCCAGCAGCCGTCGGACTAGCGGGAAAGACGGCCAGTACTTC
v_call: TRBV7-2; j_call: TRBJ2-3; clone_size: -; d_call: TRBD1; cdr3_aa: CASSSDRGRDTQYF; cdr3_nt: TGTGCCAGCAGCTCCGACAGGGGGAGGGATACGCAGTATTTT
v_call: TRBV28; j_call: TRBJ1-2; clone_size: -; d_call: -; cdr3_aa: CASSLVQRGGYTF; cdr3_nt: TGTGCCAGCAGTTTGGTCCAAAGAGGTGGCTACACCTTC
v_call: TRBV13; j_call: TRBJ2-2; clone_size: -; d_call: TRBD1; cdr3_aa: CASSLVFSGTANTGELFF; cdr3_nt: TGTGCCAGCAGCTTAGTTTTTTCCGGGACAGCGAACACCGGGGAGCTGTTTTTT
v_call: TRBV11-2; j_call: TRBJ2-3; clone_size: -; d_call: TRBD2; cdr3_aa: CASSLSAGGGTVTQYF; cdr3_nt: TGTGCCAGCAGCTTATCAGCGGGAGGGGGTACAGTTACGCAGTATTTT
v_call: TRBV10-3; j_call: TRBJ2-3; clone_size: -; d_call: TRBD2; cdr3_aa: CATFPGTSGADTQYF; cdr3_nt: TGTGCCACCTTCCCAGGGACTAGTGGGGCAGATACGCAGTATTTT
v_call: TRBV24-1; j_call: TRBJ2-1; clone_size: -; d_call: TRBD1; cdr3_aa: CATLTGQGALAQCNEQFF; cdr3_nt: TGTGCCACCCTTACGGGACAGGGGGCACTAGCGCAGTGCAATGAGCAGTTCTTC
v_call: TRBV4-3; j_call: TRBJ1-2; clone_size: -; d_call: -; cdr3_aa: CASSQDIQAQDGYTF; cdr3_nt: TGCGCCAGCAGCCAAGATATACAGGCCCAAGATGGCTACACCTTC
v_call: TRBV6-5; j_call: TRBJ2-1; clone_size: -; d_call: TRBD2; cdr3_aa: CASSPAGSGRMQFF; cdr3_nt: TGTGCCAGCAGTCCCGCGGGTAGCGGGAGAATGCAGTTCTTC
v_call: TRBV5-1; j_call: TRBJ2-1; clone_size: -; d_call: -; cdr3_aa: CASSFRVNEQFF; cdr3_nt: TGCGCCAGCAGCTTCAGGGTCAATGAGCAGTTCTTC
v_call: TRBV5-4; j_call: TRBJ2-1; clone_size: once; d_call: TRBD2; cdr3_aa: CASSPGLAGSYNEQFF; cdr3_nt: TGTGCCAGCAGCCCGGGACTAGCGGGTTCCTACAATGAGCAGTTCTTC